The present TCR beta chain was sequenced within a study of shared clonotypes between healthy human individuals. Details on this clone: Other DNA sequences in this specimen translate into the identical CDR3.

Germline CDR1 and CDR2: SGHTA and FQGNSA. CDR3 length: 14 amino acids. Trimming took 1 base from V and 5 from J, leaving 8 bases between them. Method: immunoSEQ multiplex PCR; TCRdb's copy keeps in-frame clones and lacks some. The sample gives about 600,000 clones, roughly 79% of which show up once; about 12% is in the top ten. The clonotype comes from a woman between 40 and 55 years old in good health. Some clones in this sample may be carry-over from other donors' samples. Input material: PBMCs. The genes are TRBV7-2 and TRBJ2-2; either TRBD1 or TRBD2 may supply D (5 bases each). CDR3 DNA sequence: TGTGCCAGCAGCTTAGGGGGCGGGACCGGGGAGCTGTTTTTT. Translation: CASSLGGGTGELFF. Full variable domain (rest looked up from reference TRBV7-2 and TRBJ2-2): GAGVSQSPSNKVTEKGKDVELRCDPISGHTALYWYRQSLGQGLEFLIYFQGNSAPDKSGLPSDRFSAERTGGSVSTLTIQRTQQEDSAVYLCASSLGGGTGELFFGEGSRLTVL.